The clone carrying this TCR beta chain has only a few counts. The antigen remains undetermined. This CDR3 spans 13 amino acids. V was clipped by 0 bases and J by 8 bases, with 11 bases between them. Germline CDR1 MGHRA, CDR2 YSYEKL. The data originate from a study of shared clonotypes between healthy human individuals. Genomic DNA belonging to each subset was distributed in equal measure over several immunoSEQ plates. The assay was immunoSEQ multiplex PCR, and TCRdb's table has in-frame clones only and misses some. The sample contains more than 850,000 clones, 75% to 80% of which appear only once. General study findings and limits: Sorted-subset sequencing, rarefaction showed, was incomplete despite large depth.

Sequencing was carried out using memory CD4+ T cells from PBMCs. Subset described: CD45RA-negative fraction. V gene TRBV4-1 combines with J gene TRBJ2-7; tentative D call: TRBD2 (6 bases). The clonotype was recovered from a man younger than 35 in good health. Some clones in this sample may be carry-over from other donors' samples. The CDR3 spells CASSQEARGKQYF. The CDR3 bases are TGCGCCAGCAGCCAAGAAGCTCGCGGGAAGCAGTACTTC.